This TCR beta chain was sequenced for a study of control samples from healthy donors and cancer patients. Generated by immunoSEQ multiplex PCR, the TCRdb table keeps only in-frame clones and is missing some. The table includes 150,000 to 200,000 clones, roughly 92% detected once. V was trimmed by 4 bases and J by 8 bases, leaving 15 bases between them. The length of the CDR3 is 13 residues. Germline CDR1 reads SGHTS; CDR2 reads YDEGEE. Sequencing used blood. This chain connects TRBV5-8 to TRBJ1-1, with D tentatively TRBD1 (5 bases). The TCR sequence derives from a young man in good health. CDR3 loop: CASSDLDRTEAFF. CDR3 DNA: TGTGCCAGCAGCGATTTAGACAGAACCGAAGCTTTCTTT.